This is a list of T cell receptor beta chains from one sample in a study of CD8+ T cells in alopecia areata. Measured with immunoSEQ multiplex PCR; TCRdb has only the in-frame clones, and not every one. The data show around 190,000 clones, 45% to 70% seen once. The sample taken for sequencing was CD8+ T cells sorted from blood. All receptors derive from a human donor in good health. CDR3s leave out the opening cysteine and the closing phenylalanine or tryptophan. Only part of the rows carry a size: once, few, many, or a class if the clone is expanded.

>TRBJ1-2|-|TRBV5-4
ASSSRDGVNYGYT
>TRBJ2-3|-|TRBV25-1
ASGTGFSTDTQY
>TRBJ1-1|few|TRBV4-1
ASSQETEAF
>TRBJ2-3|few|TRBV29-1
SVEEGGQGTDTQY
>TRBJ1-2|few|TRBV6-6
ASSYDQGYGYT
>TRBJ1-3|few|TRBV7-6
ASSSGREAGNTIY
>TRBJ2-1|-|TRBV6-5
ASRELAGGYNEQF
>TRBJ2-5|few|TRBV2
ASSPRGAGETQY
>TRBJ2-3|few|TRBV29-1
SVAGPQGGLDTQY
>TRBJ1-2|-|TRBV13
ASSNEAGGVYGYT
>TRBJ2-7|few|TRBV13
ASSGGLAGKEQY
>TRBJ2-7|-|TRBV19
ASSISAGLSYEQY
>TRBJ2-7|-|TRBV15
ATSRGNYEQY
>TRBJ2-7|-|TRBV4-1
ASSQDTSGGSYEQY
>TRBJ2-5|-|TRBV29-1
SVIGTGGPRGETQY
>TRBJ2-3|-|TRBV27
ASSPGVDTDTQY
>TRBJ2-1|-|TRBV29-1
SATGGRTSYNEQF
>TRBJ2-7|-|TRBV11-2
ASNTIPSYEQY
>TRBJ1-2|-|TRBV5-1
ASSLGREARGYT
>TRBJ2-1|few|TRBV23-1
ASSPGTSDNEQF
>TRBJ2-2|-|TRBV7-8
ASSRQTSGGAGRGTGELF
>TRBJ1-1|once|TRBV29-1
SVARAEAF
>TRBJ2-7|few|TRBV28
ASSPKSYEQY
>TRBJ1-1|-|TRBV27
ASSPLLTLGVESF
>TRBJ1-4|-|TRBV5-1
ASRGLRAGPEKLF
>TRBJ1-1|few|TRBV7-9
ASSRIQGKPEAF
>TRBJ2-1|-|TRBV7-6
ASSLDNEQF
>TRBJ2-5|-|TRBV5-1
ASSLGPGSETQY
>TRBJ1-2|-|TRBV29-1
SVGQGGYGYT
>TRBJ1-1|-|TRBV5-1
ASSEHDTEAF
>TRBJ1-2|-|TRBV25-1
ASSEWFGGTGYT
>TRBJ1-2|once|TRBV29-1
SVEDGGGLTGYGYT
>TRBJ1-4|-|TRBV27
ASSFRGNEKLF
>TRBJ2-7|-|TRBV5-1
ASSRTGTSSYEQY
>TRBJ2-7|-|TRBV27
ASAQGLPNYEQY
>TRBJ1-1|once|TRBV5-1
ASSLGAGTTEAF
>TRBJ2-3|-|TRBV7-2
ASSLPTSGVTDTQY
>TRBJ2-5|-|TRBV20-1
SADQETQY
>TRBJ1-5|-|TRBV7-9
ASSSGRFSNQPQH
>TRBJ2-3|few|TRBV7-9
ASSLVPIDEDTQY
>TRBJ2-3|-|TRBV29-1
SVETWTGATDTQY
>TRBJ1-1|-|TRBV27
ASSLYSETEAF
>TRBJ1-1|few|TRBV7-9
ASSPGSYTEAF